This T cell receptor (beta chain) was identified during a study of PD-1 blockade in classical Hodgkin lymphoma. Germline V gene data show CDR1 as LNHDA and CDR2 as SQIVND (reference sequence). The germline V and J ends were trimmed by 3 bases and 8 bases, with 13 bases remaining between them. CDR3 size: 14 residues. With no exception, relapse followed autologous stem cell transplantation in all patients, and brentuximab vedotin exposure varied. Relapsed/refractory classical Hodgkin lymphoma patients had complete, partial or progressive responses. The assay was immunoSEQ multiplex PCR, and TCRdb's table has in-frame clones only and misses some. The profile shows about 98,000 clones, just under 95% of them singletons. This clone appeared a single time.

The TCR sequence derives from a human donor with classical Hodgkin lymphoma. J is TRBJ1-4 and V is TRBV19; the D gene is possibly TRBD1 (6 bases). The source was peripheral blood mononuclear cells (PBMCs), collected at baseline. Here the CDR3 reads CASSITGGWEKLFF. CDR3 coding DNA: TGTGCCAGTAGTATCACCGGGGGCTGGGAAAAACTGTTTTTT.